The 23 T cell receptor beta chains below all came from one sample that was sequenced in a study of shared clonotypes between healthy human individuals. Data came from immunoSEQ multiplex PCR; TCRdb stores just in-frame clones and leaves some out. The table lists 2 million to 2.5 million clones, nearly 97% of them singletons. What was sequenced was naive CD4+ T cells sorted from blood. Noted subset: CD45RA+ positively selected. These TCRs come from a young man in good health.

The chain uses TRBV27 and TRBJ1-6; unclear D gene. The germline V gene has CDR1 MNHEY and CDR2 SMNVEV (reference sequence). Trimming pared 1 base from V and 7 bases from J, leaving 14 bases between. The CDR3 has 16 residues. The CDR3 protein is CASSLWSDPGNSPLHF. In DNA form, the CDR3 reads TGTGCCAGCAGTTTATGGTCCGACCCGGGGAATTCACCCCTCCACTTT.

This clone was counted once. The gene calls are TRBV10-2 and TRBJ2-2; no clear D. Trimming left V 7 bases short and J 1 base short, with 13 bases between. The germline V gene encodes CDR1 WSHSY and CDR2 SAAADI. CDR3 size: 15 residues. The CDR3 loop is CASKLLYRNTGELFF. As DNA, the CDR3 is TGCGCCAGCAAGCTTTTATACCGGAACACCGGGGAGCTGTTTTTT.

This clone is a singleton in its sample. The rearrangement links TRBV11-2 to TRBJ2-2; the match to TRBD1 covers 7 bases. V dropped 6 bases and J dropped 6; count of bases not matched to a gene: 10. There are 15 residues in the CDR3. Germline assignment: CDR1 SGHAT and CDR2 FQNNGV. The CDR3 DNA follows: TGTGCCAGCAGGCCTGACAGGGCTGGTGCCGGGGAGCTGTTTTTT. Its protein is CASRPDRAGAGELFF.

The chain is built from TRBV7-3 and TRBJ2-2; tentatively, D is TRBD1 or TRBD2 (5 bases each). Per germline, CDR1 SGHTA and CDR2 FQGTGA. CDR3 length: 17 residues. V shed 5 bases and J shed 3 bases, with 19 bases lying between them. The CDR3 sequence: CASSLNPLGTYTGELFF. The CDR3 nucleotides are TGTGCCAGCAGCCTAAACCCCCTGGGGACCTACACCGGGGAGCTGTTTTTT.

The chain combines TRBV29-1 with TRBJ1-2; maybe TRBD1 (6 bases). CDR3 length: 13 amino acids. Trimming stripped 4 bases from V and 2 bases from J, with 11 bases between. In germline, CDR1 is SQVTM, CDR2 ANQGSEA. The CDR3 nucleotides are TGCAGCGTTGGCGGTCAGGGGAACTATGGCTACACCTTC. It yields the protein CSVGGQGNYGYTF.

Comments on this clone: Distinct nucleotide sequences in the sample also encode this CDR3. The chain joins TRBV18 to TRBJ1-1; 9 positions match TRBD1. Germline V gives CDR1 KGHSH, CDR2 LQKENI. J lost 1 base, V lost 5 bases, and 2 bases had no gene match. CDR3 size: 14 residues. The CDR3 here is CASSRDRENTEAFF. In nucleotides, the CDR3 is TGTGCCAGCTCAAGGGACAGGGAGAACACTGAAGCTTTCTTT.

The genes are TRBV6-5 and TRBJ2-7; 8 bases map to TRBD2. CDR1 is MNHEY and CDR2 is SVGAGI in the germline V gene. The CDR3 sequence is 14 residues long. Trimming took 4 bases from V and 2 from J; bases not matched to a gene: 4. The CDR3 DNA reads as TGTGCCAGCAGTTCCCTCGGGGGGGCCTACGAGCAGTACTTC. Translation: CASSSLGGAYEQYF.

Regarding this clone: Other nucleotide sequences from this sample produce the same CDR3. The V call is TRBV5-1, the J call TRBJ1-1, with a weak D call TRBD1 (6 bases). The CDR3 contains 13 residues. V gave up 3 bases and J gave up 1 base, with 7 bases separating them. From germline, CDR1 is SGHRS and CDR2 YFSETQ. CDR3 amino acids: CASSWTENTEAFF. CDR3 nucleotides: TGCGCCAGCAGCTGGACAGAGAACACTGAAGCTTTCTTT.

As concerns this clone: One end of the junction is discordant with germline, which a read error may explain. The chain carries TRBV7-7 and TRBJ2-5, with 7 bases lining up with TRBD2. The germline gives CDR1 SSHAT, CDR2 FNYEAQ (reference sequence). This CDR3 region has 15 residues. CDR3 nucleotide sequence: TGTGCTAGCAGCTTTACGGGGGGATCCCAAGAGACCCAGTACTTC. Protein sequence: CASSFTGGSQETQYF.

The gene calls are TRBV7-6 and TRBJ1-1; 7 bases fit TRBD1. Germline trimming cut 5 bases from V and 7 bases from J; bases unmatched to any gene: 10. This CDR3 has 14 amino acids. Per germline, CDR1 SGHVS and CDR2 FNYEAQ. CDR3 sequence: CASSPPGQANEAFF. CDR3 sequence (DNA): TGTGCCAGCAGCCCGCCCGGACAGGCTAATGAAGCTTTCTTT.

The chain employs TRBV5-4 and TRBJ2-3; perhaps TRBD2 as D (7 bases). The CDR3 covers 16 residues. Germline loops: CDR1 SGHNT, CDR2 YYREEE (reference sequence). V was trimmed by 0 bases and J by 8 bases, leaving 19 bases between them. This CDR3 reads CASSLAGGRSGGTQYF. CDR3 nucleotide sequence: TGTGCCAGCAGCTTGGCCGGGGGGCGCAGTGGTGGTACGCAGTATTTT. The full variable domain, with the rest looked up from reference TRBV5-4 and TRBJ2-3, is ETGVTQSPTHLIKTRGQQVTLRCSSQSGHNTVSWYQQALGQGPQFIFQYYREEENGRGNFPPRFSGLQFPNYSSELNVNALELDDSALYLCASSLAGGRSGGTQYFGPGTRLTVL.

This clone appeared a single time. The chain recombines TRBV19 with TRBJ1-2; 8 nucleotides align to TRBD1. The germline V gene has CDR1 LNHDA and CDR2 SQIVND (reference sequence). Losses at the gene ends were 6 bases for V and 3 bases for J; bases not matched to a gene: 6. The CDR3 sequence is 14 residues long. CDR3 in amino acids: CASRLATGDYGYTF. CDR3 bases: TGTGCCAGTAGGCTAGCGACAGGGGACTATGGCTACACCTTC.

This chain joins TRBV5-4 and TRBJ2-2; 7 bases are a match to TRBD2. The germline V gene has CDR1 SGHNT and CDR2 YYREEE (reference sequence). This CDR3 contains 15 residues. V was pared by 1 base and J by 4 bases, with 4 bases of the junction left unmatched. CDR3 nucleotides: TGTGCCAGCAGCTTGCGGGGGACTACCACCGGGGAGCTGTTTTTT. It yields the protein CASSLRGTTTGELFF.

The chain links TRBV28 to TRBJ2-5, with 8 positions matching TRBD1. This CDR3 has 13 residues. Germline V CDR1 and CDR2: MDHEN, SYDVKM. V shed 8 bases, J shed 1 base, and the junction held 3 bases outside the gene matches. CDR3 nucleotide sequence: TGTGCCAGCGCCAGGGGGCCCCAAGAGACCCAGTACTTC. Amino acid sequence: CASARGPQETQYF. Filled out from reference TRBV28 and TRBJ2-5, the complete variable domain reads DVKVTQSSRYLVKRTGEKVFLECVQDMDHENMFWYRQDPGLGLRLIYFSYDVKMKEKGDIPEGYSVSREKKERFSLILESASTNQTSMYLCASARGPQETQYFGPGTRLLVL.

This clone was observed a single time. This rearrangement joins TRBV7-9 to TRBJ2-7; possible D gene TRBD2, 5 bases. The CDR3 is made up of 14 amino acids. Trimming took 6 bases from V and 0 from J, leaving 12 bases between them. Germline V gives CDR1 SEHNR, CDR2 FQNEAQ (reference sequence). The CDR3 DNA follows: TGTGCCAGCAGTAGGCAGGAGGTCTCCTACGAGCAGTACTTC. It specifies CASSRQEVSYEQYF.

As to this clone: At the DNA level, this CDR3 is encoded by other sequences in the same sample as well. The chain couples TRBV6-5 to TRBJ1-3; D is unclear. V dropped 2 bases and J dropped 4 bases, with 6 bases sitting between them. The CDR3 contains 13 residues. Looked up from germline, CDR1 is MNHEY and CDR2 is SVGAGI. Written as DNA, the CDR3 is TGTGCCAGCAGTTACACCCAGGGAAACACCATATATTTT. The encoded protein is CASSYTQGNTIYF.

This clone was counted a single time. The V gene is TRBV6-1, the J gene TRBJ2-6; no reliable D call. Germline lookup yields CDR1 MNHNS and CDR2 SASEGT. The V end lost 11 bases, the J end lost 4 bases, and 9 bases lay between the germline ends. CDR3 length: 12 residues. CDR3 residues: CASRAGANVLTF. The DNA for the CDR3 is TGTGCCTCCCGGGCGGGGGCCAACGTCCTGACTTTC.

V is TRBV5-5 and J is TRBJ2-5; perhaps TRBD1 as D (7 bases). Per germline, CDR1 SGHKS and CDR2 YYEKEE (reference sequence). The V and J ends lost 0 bases and 9 bases respectively, with 24 bases between them. The CDR3 has 17 amino acids. CDR3 nucleotide sequence: TGTGCCAGCAGCTTGGCCTCATGGACAGGCGGGTCGGGGGCCCAGTACTTC. Translating gives CASSLASWTGGSGAQYF.

The table lists this clone with a count of one. This rearrangement joins TRBV7-3 to TRBJ2-3; 9 bases agree with TRBD2. With 4 bases clipped from V and 0 bases from J, the junction kept 5 bases outside the gene matches. This CDR3 is built from 16 residues. Germline CDR1 is SGHTA and CDR2 is FQGTGA. CDR3 sequence reads: CASSYGLATSTDTQYF. The CDR3, as DNA: TGTGCCAGCAGCTACGGACTAGCGACTAGCACAGATACGCAGTATTTT.

The CDR3 spells CASSSIPGDQPQHF. For the CDR3, the DNA is TGTGCCAGCAGCTCTATCCCGGGGGACCAGCCCCAGCATTTT. This chain connects TRBV11-2 to TRBJ1-5, with D maybe TRBD1 (5 bases). Germline CDR1 is SGHAT and CDR2 is FQNNGV. This CDR3 has 14 residues. The V end lost 4 bases, the J end lost 7 bases, and 14 bases lay between the germline ends.

V gene TRBV28 combines with J gene TRBJ1-1; D remains unclear. This CDR3 spans 14 amino acids. V lost 6 bases to trimming and J lost 0 bases, with 11 bases between them. Germline CDR1 reads MDHEN; CDR2 reads SYDVKM. DNA of the CDR3: TGTGCCAGCAGCGGACCGTCCGTGAACACTGAAGCTTTCTTT. This encodes CASSGPSVNTEAFF.

Written as DNA, the CDR3 is TGTGCCAGCAGCTTGTTGGCAGAGACCCAGTACTTC. Its protein is CASSLLAETQYF. This chain joins TRBV7-2 and TRBJ2-5, with D hard to call. This CDR3 has 12 amino acids. The germline V gene encodes CDR1 SGHTA and CDR2 FQGNSA. The V and J ends lost 3 bases and 4 bases respectively, with 6 bases between them.

This chain connects TRBV11-3 to TRBJ2-2; D gene ambiguous. V was clipped by 3 bases and J by 3 bases, with 8 bases between them. Germline V gene lookup returns CDR1 SGHNT and CDR2 YENEEA. The CDR3 runs to 14 residues. This CDR3 is CASSFMSHTGELFF. The CDR3 DNA follows: TGTGCCAGCAGCTTCATGAGCCACACCGGGGAGCTGTTTTTT. The entire variable domain, with the rest obtained from reference TRBV11-3 and TRBJ2-2, is as follows: EAGVVQSPRYKIIEKKQPVAFWCNPISGHNTLYWYLQNLGQGPELLIRYENEEAVDDSQLPKDRFSAERLKGVDSTLKIQPAELGDSAVYLCASSFMSHTGELFFGEGSRLTVL.